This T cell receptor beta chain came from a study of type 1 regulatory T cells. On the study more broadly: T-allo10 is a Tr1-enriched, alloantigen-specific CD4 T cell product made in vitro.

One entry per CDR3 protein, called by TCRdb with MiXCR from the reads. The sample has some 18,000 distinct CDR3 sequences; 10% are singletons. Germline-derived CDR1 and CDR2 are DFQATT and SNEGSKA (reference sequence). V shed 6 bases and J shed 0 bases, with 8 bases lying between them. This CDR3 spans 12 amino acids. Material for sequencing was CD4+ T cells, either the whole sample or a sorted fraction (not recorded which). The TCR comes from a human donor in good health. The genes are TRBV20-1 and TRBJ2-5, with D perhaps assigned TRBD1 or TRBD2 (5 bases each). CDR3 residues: CSAGPNQETQYF. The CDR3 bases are TGCAGTGCGGGACCAAACCAAGAGACCCAGTACTTC.